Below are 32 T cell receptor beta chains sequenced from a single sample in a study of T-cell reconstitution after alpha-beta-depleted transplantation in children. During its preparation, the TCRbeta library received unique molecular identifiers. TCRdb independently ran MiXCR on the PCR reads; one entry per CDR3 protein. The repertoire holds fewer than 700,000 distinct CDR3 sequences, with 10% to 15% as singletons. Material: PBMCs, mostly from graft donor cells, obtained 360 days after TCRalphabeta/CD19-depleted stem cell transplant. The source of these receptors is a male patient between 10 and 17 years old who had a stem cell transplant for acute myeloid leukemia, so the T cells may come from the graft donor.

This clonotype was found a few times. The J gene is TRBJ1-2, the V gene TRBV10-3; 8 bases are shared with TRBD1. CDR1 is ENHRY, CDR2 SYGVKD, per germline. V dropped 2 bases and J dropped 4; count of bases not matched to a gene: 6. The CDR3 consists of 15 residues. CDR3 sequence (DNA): TGTGCCATCAGTGAGGACAGGGGTAGCGGCTATGGCTACACCTTC. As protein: CAISEDRGSGYGYTF.

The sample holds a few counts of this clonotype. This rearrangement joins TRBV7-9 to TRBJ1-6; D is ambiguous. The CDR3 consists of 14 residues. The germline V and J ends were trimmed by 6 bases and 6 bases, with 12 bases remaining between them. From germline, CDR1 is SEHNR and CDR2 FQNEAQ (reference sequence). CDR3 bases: TGTGCCAGCAGGCGGACGGAGAGTAATTCACCCCTCCACTTT. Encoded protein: CASRRTESNSPLHF. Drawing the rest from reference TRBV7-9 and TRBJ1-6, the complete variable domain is DTGVSQNPRHKITKRGQNVTFRCDPISEHNRLYWYRQTLGQGPEFLTYFQNEAQLEKSRLLSDRFSAERPKGSFSTLEIQRTEQGDSAMYLCASRRTESNSPLHFGNGTRLTVT.

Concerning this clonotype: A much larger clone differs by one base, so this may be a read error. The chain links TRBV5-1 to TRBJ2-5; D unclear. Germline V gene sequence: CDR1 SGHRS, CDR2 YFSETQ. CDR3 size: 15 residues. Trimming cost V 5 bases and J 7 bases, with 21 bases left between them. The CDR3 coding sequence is TGCGCCAGCAGATCGACAACCGACCTGTGGGTGACCCAGTACTTC. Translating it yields CASRSTTDLWVTQYF.

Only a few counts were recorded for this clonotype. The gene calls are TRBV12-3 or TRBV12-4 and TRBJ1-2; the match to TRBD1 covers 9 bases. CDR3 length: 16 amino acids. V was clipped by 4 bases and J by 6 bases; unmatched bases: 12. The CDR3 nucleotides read TGTGCCAGCAGTTATAGGATTACAGGGGGCGGGAATGGCTACACCTTC. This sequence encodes CASSYRITGGGNGYTF.

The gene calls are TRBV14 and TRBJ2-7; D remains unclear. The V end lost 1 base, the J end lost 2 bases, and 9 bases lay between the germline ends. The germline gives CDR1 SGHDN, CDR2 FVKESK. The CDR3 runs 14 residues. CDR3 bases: TGTGCCAGCAGCCAAGTCGGGCTCGCCTACGAGCAGTACTTC. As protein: CASSQVGLAYEQYF.

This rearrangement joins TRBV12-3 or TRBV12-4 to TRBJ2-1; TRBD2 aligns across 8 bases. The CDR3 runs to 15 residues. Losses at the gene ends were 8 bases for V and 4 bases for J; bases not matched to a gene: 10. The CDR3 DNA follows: TGTGCCAGCCGGTTCTCTAGCGGGTTATACAATGAGCAGTTCTTC. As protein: CASRFSSGLYNEQFF.

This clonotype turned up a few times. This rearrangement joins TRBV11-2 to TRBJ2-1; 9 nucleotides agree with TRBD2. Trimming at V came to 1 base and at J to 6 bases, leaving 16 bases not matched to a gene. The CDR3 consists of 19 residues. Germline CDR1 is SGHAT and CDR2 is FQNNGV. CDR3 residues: CASSLVGGTSGWDFNEQFF. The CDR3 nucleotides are TGTGCCAGCAGCTTAGTAGGGGGAACTAGCGGGTGGGACTTCAATGAGCAGTTCTTC.

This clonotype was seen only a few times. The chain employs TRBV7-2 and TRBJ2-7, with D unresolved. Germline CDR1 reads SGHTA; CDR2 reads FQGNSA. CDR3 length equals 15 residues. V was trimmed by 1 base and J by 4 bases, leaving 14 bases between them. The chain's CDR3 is CASSLESQTLYEQYF. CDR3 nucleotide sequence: TGTGCCAGCAGCTTAGAGTCGCAGACACTATACGAGCAGTACTTC.

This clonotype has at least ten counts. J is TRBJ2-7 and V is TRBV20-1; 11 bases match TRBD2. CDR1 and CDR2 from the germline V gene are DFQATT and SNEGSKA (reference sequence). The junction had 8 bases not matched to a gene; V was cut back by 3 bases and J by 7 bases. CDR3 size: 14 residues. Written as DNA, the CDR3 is TGCAGTGCTAGCAAACTAGCGGGAGATGGGGAGCAGTACTTC. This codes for CSASKLAGDGEQYF.

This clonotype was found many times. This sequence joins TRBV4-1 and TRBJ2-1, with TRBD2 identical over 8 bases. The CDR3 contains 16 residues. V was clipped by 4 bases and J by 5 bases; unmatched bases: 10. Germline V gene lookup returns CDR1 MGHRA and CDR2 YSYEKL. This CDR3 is CASSLSPRGGNNEQFF. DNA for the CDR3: TGCGCCAGCAGCCTTTCCCCCCGGGGGGGCAACAATGAGCAGTTCTTC.

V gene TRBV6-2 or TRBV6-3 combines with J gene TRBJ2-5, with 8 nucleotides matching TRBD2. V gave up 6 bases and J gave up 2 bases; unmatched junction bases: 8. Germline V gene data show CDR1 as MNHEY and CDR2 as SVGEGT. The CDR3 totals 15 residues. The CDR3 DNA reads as TGTGCCAGCAGCCCACTAGCGGCGGTGCAAGAGACCCAGTACTTC. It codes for CASSPLAAVQETQYF.

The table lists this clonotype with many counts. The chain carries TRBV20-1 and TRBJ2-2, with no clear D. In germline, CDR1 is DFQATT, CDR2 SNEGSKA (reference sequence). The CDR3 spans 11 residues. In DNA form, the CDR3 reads TGCAGCGCCCAGAACACCGGGGAGCTGTTTTTT. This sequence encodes CSAQNTGELFF.

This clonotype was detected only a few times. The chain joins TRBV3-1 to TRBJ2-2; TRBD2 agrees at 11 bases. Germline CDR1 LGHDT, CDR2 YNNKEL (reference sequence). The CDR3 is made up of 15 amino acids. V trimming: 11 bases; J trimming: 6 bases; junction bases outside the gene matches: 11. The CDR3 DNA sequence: TGTGCCGCCGAAACTAGCGGGAGTGCCCCCGGGGAGCTGTTTTTT. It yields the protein CAAETSGSAPGELFF.

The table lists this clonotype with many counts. CDR3 DNA: TGCGCCAGCAGCTTTCCAGGCTATGGCTACACCTTC. Translation: CASSFPGYGYTF. The rearrangement uses TRBV5-1 and TRBJ1-2; D uncertain. The V gene lost 2 bases and the J gene lost 4 bases, with 6 bases spanning the gap. The CDR3 is made up of 12 amino acids. Germline CDR1 reads SGHRS; CDR2 reads YFSETQ. The full variable domain, in which reference TRBV5-1 and TRBJ1-2 provide the parts outside the CDR3, is KAGVTQTPRYLIKTRGQQVTLSCSPISGHRSVSWYQQTPGQGLQFLFEYFSETQRNKGNFPGRFSGRQFSNSRSEMNVSTLELGDSALYLCASSFPGYGYTFGSGTRLTVV.

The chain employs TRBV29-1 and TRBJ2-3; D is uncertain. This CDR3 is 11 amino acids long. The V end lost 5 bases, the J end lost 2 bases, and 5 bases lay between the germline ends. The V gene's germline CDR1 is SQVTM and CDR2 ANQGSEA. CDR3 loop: CSVKFTDTQYF. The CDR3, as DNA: TGCAGCGTTAAGTTCACAGATACGCAGTATTTT.

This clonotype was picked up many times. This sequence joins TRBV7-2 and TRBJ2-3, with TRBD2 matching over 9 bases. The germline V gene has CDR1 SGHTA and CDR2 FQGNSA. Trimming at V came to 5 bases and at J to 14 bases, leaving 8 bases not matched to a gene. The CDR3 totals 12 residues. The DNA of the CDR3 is TGTGCCAGCAGCCCCGTAGCGGGAGCGTCGTATTTT. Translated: CASSPVAGASYF.

The CDR3, as DNA: TGTGCCAGCAGCCAAGATTTTAAGGCCGACGAGCAGTACTTC. Its translation: CASSQDFKADEQYF. The gene calls are TRBV4-2 and TRBJ2-7; D gene ambiguous. There are 14 residues in the CDR3. V gave up 0 bases and J gave up 5 bases, with 11 bases separating them. Germline assignment: CDR1 LGHNA and CDR2 YNFKEQ.

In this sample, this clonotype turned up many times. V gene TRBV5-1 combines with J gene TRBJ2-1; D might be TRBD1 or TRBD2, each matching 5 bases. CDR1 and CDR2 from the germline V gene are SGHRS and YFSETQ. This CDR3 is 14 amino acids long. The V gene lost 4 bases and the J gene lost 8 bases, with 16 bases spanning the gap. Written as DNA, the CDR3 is TGCGCCAGCAGCGGGGGTCCCTGGTCCGATGAGCAGTTCTTC. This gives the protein CASSGGPWSDEQFF.

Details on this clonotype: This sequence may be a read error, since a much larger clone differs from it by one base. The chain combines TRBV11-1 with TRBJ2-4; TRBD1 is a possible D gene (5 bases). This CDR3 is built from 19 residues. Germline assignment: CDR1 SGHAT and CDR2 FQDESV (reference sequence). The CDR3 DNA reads TGTGCCAGCAGCTTACGCTGGACGGACATCAGCTTAACCAAAAACATTGAGTACTTC. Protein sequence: CASSLRWTDISLTKNIEYF.

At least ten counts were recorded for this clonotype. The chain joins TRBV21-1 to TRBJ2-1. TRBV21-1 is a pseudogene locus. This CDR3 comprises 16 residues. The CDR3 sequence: CASSKEPDFSYNEQFF. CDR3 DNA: TGTGCCAGCAGCAAAGAACCGGATTTCTCCTACAATGAGCAGTTCTTC.

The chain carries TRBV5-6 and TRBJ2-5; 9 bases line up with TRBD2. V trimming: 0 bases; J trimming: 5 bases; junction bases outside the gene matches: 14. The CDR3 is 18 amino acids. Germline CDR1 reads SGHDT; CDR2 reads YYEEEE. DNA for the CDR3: TGTGCCAGCAGCTTGGAGTTCGATAGCGGGAGACTTTGGGAGACCCAGTACTTC. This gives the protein CASSLEFDSGRLWETQYF.

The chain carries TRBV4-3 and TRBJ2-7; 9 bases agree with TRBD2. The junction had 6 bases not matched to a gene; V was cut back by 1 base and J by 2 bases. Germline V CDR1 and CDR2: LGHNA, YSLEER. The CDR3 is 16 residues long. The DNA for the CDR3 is TGCGCCAGCAGCCAAGCGCAGGCTAGCGGGACCTACGAGCAGTACTTC. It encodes CASSQAQASGTYEQYF.

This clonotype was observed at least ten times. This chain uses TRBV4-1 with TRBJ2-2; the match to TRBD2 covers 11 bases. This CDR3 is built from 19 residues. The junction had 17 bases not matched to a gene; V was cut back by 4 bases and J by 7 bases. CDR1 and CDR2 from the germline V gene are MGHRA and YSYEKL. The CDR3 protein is CASSPYASSSGRLIGELFF. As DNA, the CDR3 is TGCGCCAGCAGCCCATACGCGTCTTCTAGCGGGAGGCTGATCGGGGAGCTGTTTTTT.

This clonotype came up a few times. The chain's CDR3 is CASSLRQGPSNEQFF. The CDR3 DNA is TGTGCCAGCAGTCTTAGACAGGGACCCTCCAATGAGCAGTTCTTC. V usage is TRBV27 and J usage is TRBJ2-1, with 7 bases fitting TRBD1. This CDR3 has 15 residues. Germline V gene data show CDR1 as MNHEY and CDR2 as SMNVEV (reference sequence). V was pared by 5 bases and J by 6 bases, with 10 bases of the junction left unmatched.

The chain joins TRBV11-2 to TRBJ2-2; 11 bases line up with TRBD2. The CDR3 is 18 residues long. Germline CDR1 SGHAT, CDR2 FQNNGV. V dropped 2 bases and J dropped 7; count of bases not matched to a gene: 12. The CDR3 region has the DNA TGTGCCAGCAGCTTAAGGGTGCTAGCGGGAGGACGTGGCGGGGAGCTGTTTTTT. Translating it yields CASSLRVLAGGRGGELFF.

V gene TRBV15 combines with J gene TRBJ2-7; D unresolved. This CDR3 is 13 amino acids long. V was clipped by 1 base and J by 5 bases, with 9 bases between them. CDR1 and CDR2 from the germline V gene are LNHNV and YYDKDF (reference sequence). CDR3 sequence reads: CATSRVRQDEQYF. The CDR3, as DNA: TGTGCCACCAGCAGAGTAAGGCAGGACGAGCAGTACTTC.

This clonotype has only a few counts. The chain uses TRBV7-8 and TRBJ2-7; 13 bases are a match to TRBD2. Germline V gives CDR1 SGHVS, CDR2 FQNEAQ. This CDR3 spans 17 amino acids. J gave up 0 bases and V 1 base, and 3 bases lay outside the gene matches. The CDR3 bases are TGTGCCAGCAGCTTAGGGACTAGCGGGAGCCTCTCCTACGAGCAGTACTTC. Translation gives CASSLGTSGSLSYEQYF.

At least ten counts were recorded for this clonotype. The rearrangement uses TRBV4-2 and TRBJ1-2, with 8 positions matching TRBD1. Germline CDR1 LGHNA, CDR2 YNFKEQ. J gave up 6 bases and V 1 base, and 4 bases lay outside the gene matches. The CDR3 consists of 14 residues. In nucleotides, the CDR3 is TGTGCCAGCAGCCAAGGTCCAGGGGGCGATGGCTACACCTTC. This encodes CASSQGPGGDGYTF.

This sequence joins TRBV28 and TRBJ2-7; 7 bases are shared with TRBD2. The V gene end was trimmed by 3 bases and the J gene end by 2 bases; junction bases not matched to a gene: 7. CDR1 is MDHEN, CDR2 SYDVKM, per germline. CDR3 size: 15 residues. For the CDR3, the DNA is TGTGCCAGCAGTTTGGTACTCGGACTAGCCTACGAGCAGTACTTC. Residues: CASSLVLGLAYEQYF.

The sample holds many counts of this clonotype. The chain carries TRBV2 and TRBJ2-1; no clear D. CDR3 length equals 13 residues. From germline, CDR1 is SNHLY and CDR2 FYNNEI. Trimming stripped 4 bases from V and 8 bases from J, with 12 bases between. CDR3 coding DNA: TGTGCCAGCAGTGCCCTTTTCTGGGATGAGCAGTTCTTC. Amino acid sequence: CASSALFWDEQFF.

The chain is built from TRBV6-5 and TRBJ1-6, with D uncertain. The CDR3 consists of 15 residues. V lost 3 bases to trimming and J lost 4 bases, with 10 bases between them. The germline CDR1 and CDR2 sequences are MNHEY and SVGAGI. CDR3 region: CASSYDGSYNSPLHF. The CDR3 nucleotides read TGTGCCAGCAGTTATGACGGCAGTTATAATTCACCCCTCCACTTT.

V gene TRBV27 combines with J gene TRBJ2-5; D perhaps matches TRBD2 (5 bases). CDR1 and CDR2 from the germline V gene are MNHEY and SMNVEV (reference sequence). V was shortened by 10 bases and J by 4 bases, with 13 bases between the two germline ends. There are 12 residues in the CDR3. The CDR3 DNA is TGTGCCACCCGAGGGTTAGGAGAGACCCAGTACTTC. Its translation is CATRGLGETQYF.